Each of the 21 T cell receptor beta chains below was sequenced from the same sample in a study of cytomegalovirus exposure and HLA in healthy donors. 60 Vbeta and 13 Jbeta primers were used in PCR. Assay used: immunoSEQ multiplex PCR; TCRdb lists only in-frame clones, some missing. The sample holds some 130,000 clones, 70% to 85% seen once. The sample taken for sequencing was PBMCs. The receptor source for this set is a man in his forties or fifties in good health and CMV-seropositive.

The V call is TRBV28, the J call TRBJ2-3, with a tentative D call TRBD2 (6 bases). Germline CDR1 and CDR2: MDHEN and SYDVKM. The CDR3 has 16 residues. Trimming took 1 base from V and 2 from J, leaving 13 bases between them. The CDR3, as DNA: TGTGCCAGCAGTTTATCGGTAGCGGACCACACAGATACGCAGTATTTT. Translation gives CASSLSVADHTDTQYF.

This chain joins TRBV5-1 and TRBJ2-1, with 12 bases fitting TRBD1. The CDR3 covers 15 residues. CDR1 and CDR2 (germline): SGHRS, YFSETQ. V lost 2 bases and J lost 9; bases outside the gene matches: 6. In DNA form, the CDR3 reads TGCGCCAGCAGCTTTGACGGGACAGGGGGCACTGAGCAGTTCTTC. Translated: CASSFDGTGGTEQFF.

In this sample, this clone turned up a few times. The chain uses TRBV7-9 and TRBJ2-1; 12 nucleotides align to TRBD2. J was trimmed by 10 bases and V by 6 bases; bases with no gene match: 10. This CDR3 contains 15 residues. Germline CDR1 reads SEHNR; CDR2 reads FQNEAQ (reference sequence). Here the CDR3 reads CASSHLAGGVGEQFF. DNA of the CDR3: TGTGCCAGCAGTCATCTAGCGGGAGGGGTTGGCGAGCAGTTCTTC.

The genes are TRBV7-2 and TRBJ1-2; TRBD1 aligns across 9 bases. Germline V CDR1 and CDR2: SGHTA, FQGNSA. The CDR3 length is 14 residues. V lost 5 bases, J lost 6 bases, and 7 bases stayed unmatched. CDR3 sequence (DNA): TGTGCCAGCAGCCTAGGACAGGGGTTAGATGGCTACACCTTC. This sequence encodes CASSLGQGLDGYTF.

The chain couples TRBV6-6 to TRBJ1-1; weak D call: TRBD1 (5 bases). In germline, CDR1 is MNHNY, CDR2 SVGAGI (reference sequence). The CDR3 loop spans 13 amino acids. V lost 6 bases and J lost 0, with 8 bases in between. CDR3: CASRTVMNTEAFF. As DNA, the CDR3 is TGTGCCAGCAGGACAGTGATGAACACTGAAGCTTTCTTT.

The chain carries TRBV29-1 and TRBJ2-1; 8 bases match TRBD1. CDR1 is SQVTM and CDR2 is ANQGSEA in the germline V gene. V was pared by 3 bases and J by 9 bases, with 7 bases of the junction left unmatched. CDR3 length: 13 amino acids. CDR3 nucleotide sequence: TGCAGCGTTGATACAGGGGGGCGTAGTGAGCAGTTCTTC. Protein sequence: CSVDTGGRSEQFF.

V and J are TRBV28 and TRBJ1-4, with 8 positions matching TRBD1. CDR3 length: 13 amino acids. Losses at the gene ends were 9 bases for V and 6 bases for J; bases not matched to a gene: 6. CDR1 is MDHEN, CDR2 SYDVKM, per germline. CDR3 DNA sequence: TGTGCCAGTAAAACAGGGGGGGATGAAAAACTGTTTTTT. As protein: CASKTGGDEKLFF.

The chain combines TRBV5-1 with TRBJ1-6, with 8 bases aligning to TRBD1. The CDR3 totals 15 residues. V lost 0 bases and J lost 9; bases outside the gene matches: 5. The germline V gene has CDR1 SGHRS and CDR2 YFSETQ. The CDR3 reads CASSLETGVVSPLHF. CDR3 nucleotides: TGCGCCAGCAGCTTGGAGACAGGGGTGGTTTCACCCCTCCACTTT.

V usage is TRBV5-1 and J usage is TRBJ2-5; 7 bases line up with TRBD1. After removal of 3 bases from V and 5 bases from J, the junction contained 13 bases not matched to a gene. Germline V gene lookup returns CDR1 SGHRS and CDR2 YFSETQ. This CDR3 comprises 16 residues. The CDR3 loop is CASSYDGTDIAETQYF. The CDR3 coding sequence is TGCGCCAGCAGCTACGACGGGACAGACATTGCGGAGACCCAGTACTTC.

Only a few counts were recorded for this clone. The rearrangement joins TRBV6-5 to TRBJ1-1, with TRBD1 matching 7 bases. There are 15 residues in the CDR3. CDR1 MNHEY and CDR2 SVGAGI come from the germline V gene. Trimming at V came to 5 bases and at J to 1 base, leaving 7 bases not matched to a gene. The CDR3 sequence: CASSTAWDRNTEAFF. The CDR3 coding sequence is TGTGCCAGCAGTACCGCCTGGGACAGGAACACTGAAGCTTTCTTT.

The chain uses TRBV7-8 and TRBJ2-7; D is possibly TRBD1 (5 bases). CDR1 is SGHVS and CDR2 is FQNEAQ in the germline V gene. The CDR3 extends over 14 amino acids. The germline V and J ends were trimmed by 4 bases and 0 bases, with 10 bases remaining between them. Here the CDR3 reads CASSSQGPSYEQYF. In DNA form, the CDR3 reads TGTGCCAGCAGCTCCCAGGGTCCCTCCTACGAGCAGTACTTC.

V is TRBV27 and J is TRBJ2-3, with a possible D match to TRBD1 (6 bases). Trimming removed 2 bases at V and 5 bases at J, with 17 bases between. The CDR3 totals 16 residues. The germline V gene encodes CDR1 MNHEY and CDR2 SMNVEV (reference sequence). The CDR3 nucleotides read TGTGCCAGCAGTTTACGGGACAAGGGCCTGGGAGATACGCAGTATTTT. It yields the protein CASSLRDKGLGDTQYF.

The chain combines TRBV14 with TRBJ2-2, with D maybe TRBD2 (6 bases). This CDR3 is built from 14 residues. Germline assignment: CDR1 SGHDN and CDR2 FVKESK. V was cut by 2 bases and J by 5 bases, with 9 bases left in between. Here the CDR3 reads CASSQIRGTGELFF. CDR3 sequence (DNA): TGTGCCAGCAGCCAAATTCGGGGGACCGGGGAGCTGTTTTTT.

The J gene is TRBJ1-1, the V gene TRBV5-6; D remains ambiguous. V gave up 0 bases and J gave up 1 base, with 22 bases separating them. Germline V gene lookup returns CDR1 SGHDT and CDR2 YYEEEE. The CDR3 consists of 19 residues. CDR3 DNA: TGTGCCAGCAGCTTGGCAAGCTTCTTCGAGCTAGGTTCGAACACTGAAGCTTTCTTT. This sequence encodes CASSLASFFELGSNTEAFF.

The chain is built from TRBV11-2 and TRBJ2-2; 10 bases line up with TRBD2. The junction had 5 bases not matched to a gene; V was cut back by 1 base and J by 6 bases. The CDR3 extends over 16 amino acids. Germline V lookup: CDR1 SGHAT, CDR2 FQNNGV. Written as DNA, the CDR3 is TGTGCCAGCAGCTTAGTGGGGACTAGCGTGGCCGGGGAGCTGTTTTTT. This encodes CASSLVGTSVAGELFF. Combining the CDR3 with reference TRBV11-2 and TRBJ2-2 gives the whole variable domain EAGVAQSPRYKIIEKRQSVAFWCNPISGHATLYWYQQILGQGPKLLIQFQNNGVVDDSQLPKDRFSAERLKGVDSTLKIQPAKLEDSAVYLCASSLVGTSVAGELFFGEGSRLTVL.

This clone has only one observation. The rearrangement uses TRBV7-8 and TRBJ1-1; 10 bases align to TRBD1. Germline V lookup: CDR1 SGHVS, CDR2 FQNEAQ. V lost 1 base to trimming and J lost 4 bases; unmatched junction nucleotides: 6. The CDR3 spans 16 residues. The CDR3 reads CASSLVRDRGGTEAFF. CDR3 DNA: TGTGCCAGCAGCTTAGTAAGGGACAGGGGTGGCACTGAAGCTTTCTTT.

In its sample, this clone was seen a few times. Other DNA variants within this sample encode the same CDR3. This sequence joins TRBV30 and TRBJ2-7; maybe TRBD2 (5 bases). The CDR3 has 13 amino acids. V was clipped by 1 base and J by 0 bases, with 7 bases between them. From germline, CDR1 is GTSNPN and CDR2 SVGIG (reference sequence). CDR3 nucleotides: TGTGCCTGGAGTGGAGGGAGCTCCTACGAGCAGTACTTC. It yields the protein CAWSGGSSYEQYF.

The chain is built from TRBV19 and TRBJ2-2; 8 bases align to TRBD1. There are 16 residues in the CDR3. Germline V gives CDR1 LNHDA, CDR2 SQIVND (reference sequence). Trimming took 0 bases from V and 6 from J; bases not matched to a gene: 6. The DNA for the CDR3 is TGTGCCAGTAGTATAGACCCGGACAGGGAAGCCGGGGAGCTGTTTTTT. Its protein is CASSIDPDREAGELFF.

This chain links TRBV5-1 with TRBJ2-7, with 9 bases aligning to TRBD2. V gave up 0 bases and J gave up 3 bases; unmatched junction bases: 1. This CDR3 spans 14 amino acids. The germline gives CDR1 SGHRS, CDR2 YFSETQ. The chain's CDR3 is CASSLALAGYEQYF. CDR3 in DNA: TGCGCCAGCAGCTTGGCACTAGCGGGCTACGAGCAGTACTTC. Full variable domain (missing parts from reference TRBV5-1 and TRBJ2-7): KAGVTQTPRYLIKTRGQQVTLSCSPISGHRSVSWYQQTPGQGLQFLFEYFSETQRNKGNFPGRFSGRQFSNSRSEMNVSTLELGDSALYLCASSLALAGYEQYFGPGTRLTVT.

This clone has only one observation. The chain carries TRBV11-3 and TRBJ2-7; TRBD2 matches at 8 bases. This CDR3 has 14 amino acids. Unmatched junction bases numbered 3, after V lost 2 bases and J lost 3 bases. CDR1 and CDR2 from the germline V gene are SGHNT and YENEEA. Written as DNA, the CDR3 is TGTGCCAGCAGCTTATCGGGAGGGGGCTACGAGCAGTACTTC. Its protein product is CASSLSGGGYEQYF.

As concerns this clone: This specimen includes other DNA sequences encoding the same CDR3. The V and J genes are TRBV30 and TRBJ2-2, with a weak D call TRBD2 (6 bases). Trimming stripped 0 bases from V and 6 bases from J, with 8 bases between. This CDR3 is built from 13 residues. Germline V gene data show CDR1 as GTSNPN and CDR2 as SVGIG (reference sequence). DNA for the CDR3: TGTGCCTGGAGTGTATCGGGGGCCGGGGAGCTGTTTTTT. Its translation: CAWSVSGAGELFF.